Given below is one T cell receptor (beta chain) in context. This CDR3 contains 13 residues. Trimming left V 5 bases short and J 5 bases short, with 10 bases between. Germline V lookup: CDR1 SGHAT, CDR2 FQNNGV. The data belong to a study of blood T cell repertoires in COVID-19. Turning to the study itself: Acute and convalescent COVID-19 specimens originated in the United States, Italy and Spain.

Original methodology: Scientists estimated how many nucleated cells there were by amplifying reference gene primers. Method: immunoSEQ multiplex PCR; TCRdb's copy keeps in-frame clones and lacks some. The V and J calls and clone size are taken from that table; D and trimming were inferred from the DNA. The sample includes about 120,000 clones, 87% of them seen just once. The chain is built from TRBV11-2 and TRBJ2-1, with a weak D call TRBD1 (6 bases). This sequence was found in an older woman with acute or convalescent COVID-19. The sample comprised peripheral blood. The CDR3 sequence is CASSPTGNNEQFF. CDR3 bases: TGTGCCAGCAGCCCCACAGGGAACAATGAGCAGTTCTTC.